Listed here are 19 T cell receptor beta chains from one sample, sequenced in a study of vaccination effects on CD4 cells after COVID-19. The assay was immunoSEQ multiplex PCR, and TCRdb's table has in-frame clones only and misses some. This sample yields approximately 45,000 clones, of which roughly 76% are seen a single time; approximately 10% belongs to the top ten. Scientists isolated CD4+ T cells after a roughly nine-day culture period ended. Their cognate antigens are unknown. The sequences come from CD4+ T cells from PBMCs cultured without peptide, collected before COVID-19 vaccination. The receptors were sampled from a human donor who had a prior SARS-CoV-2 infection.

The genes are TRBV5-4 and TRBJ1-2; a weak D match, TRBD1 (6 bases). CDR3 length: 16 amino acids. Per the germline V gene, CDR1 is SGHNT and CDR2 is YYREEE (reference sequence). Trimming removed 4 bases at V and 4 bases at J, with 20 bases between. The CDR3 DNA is TGTGCCAGCAGCCAACATCTTGGGGGCTCCCCCTATGGCTACACCTTC. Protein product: CASSQHLGGSPYGYTF.

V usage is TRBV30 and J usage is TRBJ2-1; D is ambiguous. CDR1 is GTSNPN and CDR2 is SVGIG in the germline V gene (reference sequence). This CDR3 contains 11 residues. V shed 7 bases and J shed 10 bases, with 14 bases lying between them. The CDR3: CASVVSVEQFF. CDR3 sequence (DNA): TGTGCCTCGGTAGTTTCCGTCGAGCAGTTCTTC.

The CDR3 loop reads CASSDFTVQETQYF. CDR3 bases: TGTGCCAGCAGTGACTTCACGGTCCAAGAGACCCAGTACTTC. The rearrangement links TRBV6-2 or TRBV6-3 to TRBJ2-5; D call uncertain. In germline, CDR1 is MNHEY, CDR2 SVGEGT. V shed 5 bases and J shed 1 base, with 11 bases lying between them. This CDR3 has 14 amino acids.

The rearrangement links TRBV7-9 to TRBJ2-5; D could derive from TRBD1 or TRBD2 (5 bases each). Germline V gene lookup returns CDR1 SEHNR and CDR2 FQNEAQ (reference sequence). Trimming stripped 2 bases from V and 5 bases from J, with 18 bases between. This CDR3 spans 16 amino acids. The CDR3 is CASSLSYQGPGETQYF. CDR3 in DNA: TGTGCCAGCAGCTTATCGTACCAGGGTCCGGGGGAGACCCAGTACTTC.

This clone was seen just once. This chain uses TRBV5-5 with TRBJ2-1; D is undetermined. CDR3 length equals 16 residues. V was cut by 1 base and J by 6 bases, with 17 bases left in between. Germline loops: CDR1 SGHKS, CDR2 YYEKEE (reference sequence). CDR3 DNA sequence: TGTGCCAGCAGCTTGCGTCTTATTCTTCAGCGCAATGAGCAGTTCTTC. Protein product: CASSLRLILQRNEQFF.

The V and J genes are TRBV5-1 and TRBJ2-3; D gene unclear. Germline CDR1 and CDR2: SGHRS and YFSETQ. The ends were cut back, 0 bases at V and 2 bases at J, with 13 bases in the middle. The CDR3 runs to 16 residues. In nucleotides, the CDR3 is TGCGCCAGCAGCTTGGAACTGGGCCGAACCACAGATACGCAGTATTTT. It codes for CASSLELGRTTDTQYF.

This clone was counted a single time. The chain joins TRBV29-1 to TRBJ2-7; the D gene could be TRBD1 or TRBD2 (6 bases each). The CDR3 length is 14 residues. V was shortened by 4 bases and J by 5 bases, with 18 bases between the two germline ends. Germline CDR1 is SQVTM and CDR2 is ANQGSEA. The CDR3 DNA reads TGCAGCGTTGTGGGGGGCAGGGGTAGACACGAGCAGTACTTC. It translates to CSVVGGRGRHEQYF.

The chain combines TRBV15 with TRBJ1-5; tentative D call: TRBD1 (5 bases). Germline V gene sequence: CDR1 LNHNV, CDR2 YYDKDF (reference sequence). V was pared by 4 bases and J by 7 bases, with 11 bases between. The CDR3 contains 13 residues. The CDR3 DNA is TGTGCCACCAGCAATTGGACACCCCAGCCCCAGCATTTT. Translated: CATSNWTPQPQHF.

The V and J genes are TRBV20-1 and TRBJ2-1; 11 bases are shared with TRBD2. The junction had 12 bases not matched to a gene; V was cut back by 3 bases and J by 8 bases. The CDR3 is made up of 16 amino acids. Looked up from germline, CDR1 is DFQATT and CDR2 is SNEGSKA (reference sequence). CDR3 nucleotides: TGCAGTGCTAGTTTAGGACTAGCGGGTACAGTCGATGAGCAGTTCTTC. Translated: CSASLGLAGTVDEQFF.

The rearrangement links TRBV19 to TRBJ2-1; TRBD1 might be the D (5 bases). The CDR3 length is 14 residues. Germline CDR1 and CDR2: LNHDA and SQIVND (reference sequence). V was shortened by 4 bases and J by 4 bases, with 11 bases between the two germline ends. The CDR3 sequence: CASSSQGQYNEQFF. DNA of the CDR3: TGTGCCAGTAGTAGTCAGGGCCAGTACAATGAGCAGTTCTTC.

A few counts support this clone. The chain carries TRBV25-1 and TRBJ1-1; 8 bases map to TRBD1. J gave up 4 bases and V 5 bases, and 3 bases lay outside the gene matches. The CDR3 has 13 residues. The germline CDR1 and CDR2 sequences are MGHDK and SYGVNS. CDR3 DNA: TGTGCCAGCAGTTTGACAGGGGTCACTGAAGCTTTCTTT. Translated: CASSLTGVTEAFF.

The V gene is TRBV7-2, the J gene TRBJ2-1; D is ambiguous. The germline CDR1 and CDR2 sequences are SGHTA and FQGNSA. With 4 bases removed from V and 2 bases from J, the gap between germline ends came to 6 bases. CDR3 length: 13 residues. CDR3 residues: CASSSSAYNEQFF. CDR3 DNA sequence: TGTGCCAGCAGCTCAAGCGCCTACAATGAGCAGTTCTTC.

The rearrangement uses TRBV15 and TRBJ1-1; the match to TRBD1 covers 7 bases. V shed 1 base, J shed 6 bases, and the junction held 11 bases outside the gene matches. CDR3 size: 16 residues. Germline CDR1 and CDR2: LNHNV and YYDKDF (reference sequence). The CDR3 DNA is TGTGCCACCAGCAGAGGATTCAGACAGGGAGACGCTGAAGCTTTCTTT. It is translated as CATSRGFRQGDAEAFF.

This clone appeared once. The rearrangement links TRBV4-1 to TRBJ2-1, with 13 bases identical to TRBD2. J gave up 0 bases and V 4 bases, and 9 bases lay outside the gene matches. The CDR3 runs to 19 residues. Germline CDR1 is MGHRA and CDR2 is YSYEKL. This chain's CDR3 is CASSPGLAGDRSSYNEQFF. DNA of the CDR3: TGCGCCAGCAGCCCCGGACTAGCGGGGGACAGGAGCTCCTACAATGAGCAGTTCTTC.

CDR3 DNA sequence: TGCAGCGTTGTGGGTCGGGACAGCTCCTACAATGAGCAGTTCTTC. Translated, it gives CSVVGRDSSYNEQFF. This chain uses TRBV29-1 with TRBJ2-1, with 7 bases fitting TRBD1. The V gene's germline CDR1 is SQVTM and CDR2 ANQGSEA. This CDR3 comprises 15 residues. V shed 4 bases, J shed 0 bases, and the junction held 6 bases outside the gene matches.

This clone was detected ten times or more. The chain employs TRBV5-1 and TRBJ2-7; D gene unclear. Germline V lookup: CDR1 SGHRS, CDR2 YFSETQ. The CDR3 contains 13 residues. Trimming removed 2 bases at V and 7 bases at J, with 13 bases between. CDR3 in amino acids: CASSLDPNLEQYF. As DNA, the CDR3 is TGCGCCAGCAGCTTAGACCCGAATCTTGAGCAGTACTTC.

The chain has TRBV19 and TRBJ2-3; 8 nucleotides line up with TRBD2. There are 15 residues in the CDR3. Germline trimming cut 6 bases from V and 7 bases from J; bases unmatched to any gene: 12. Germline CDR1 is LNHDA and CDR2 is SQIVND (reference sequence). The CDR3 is CASRRAAGGRNTQYF. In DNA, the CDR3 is TGTGCCAGTAGGCGGGCCGCGGGAGGCAGAAATACGCAGTATTTT.

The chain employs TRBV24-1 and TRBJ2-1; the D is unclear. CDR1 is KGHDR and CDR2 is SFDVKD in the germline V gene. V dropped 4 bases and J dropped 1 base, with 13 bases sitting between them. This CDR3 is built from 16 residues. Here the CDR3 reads CATSDPEYGSYNEQFF. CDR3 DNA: TGTGCCACCAGTGACCCCGAGTACGGATCCTACAATGAGCAGTTCTTC.

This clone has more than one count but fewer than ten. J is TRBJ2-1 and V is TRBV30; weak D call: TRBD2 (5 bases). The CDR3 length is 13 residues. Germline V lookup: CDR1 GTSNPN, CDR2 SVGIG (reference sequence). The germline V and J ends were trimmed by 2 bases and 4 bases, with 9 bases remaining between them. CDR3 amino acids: CAWSLDSYNEQFF. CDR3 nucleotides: TGTGCCTGGAGTTTGGACTCATACAATGAGCAGTTCTTC. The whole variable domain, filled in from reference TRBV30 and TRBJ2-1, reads SQTIHQWPATLVQPVGSPLSLECTVEGTSNPNLYWYRQAAGRGLQLLFYSVGIGQISSEVPQNLSASRPQDRQFILSSKKLLLSDSGFYLCAWSLDSYNEQFFGPGTRLTVL.